The rows below give T cell receptor beta chains drawn from one sample of a study of cytomegalovirus exposure and HLA in healthy donors. The repertoire was sequenced with immunoSEQ multiplex PCR; TCRdb's copy has only in-frame clones and lacks some. The table lists under 200,000 clones, around 77% of them singletons. Sequenced input: PBMCs. The receptors were gathered from a woman in her 50s in good health and CMV-seropositive. The CDR3 runs from the conserved cysteine through the conserved F or W. The order of the fields is D gene, clone size, J gene, V gene, CDR3 DNA, CDR3 protein. D genes are given only for firm matches. Size is omitted from some rows. Given values are once, few, many or a class for expanded clones.

- - TRBJ2-3 TRBV5-1 TGCGCCAGCAGCTCGGGGACATACGCCCTCACAGATACGCAGTATTTT CASSSGTYALTDTQYF
TRBD1 - TRBJ1-5 TRBV6-5 TGTGCCAGCAGCCCAGGACAGGGTAGAGAGCCCCAGCATTTT CASSPGQGREPQHF
- - TRBJ1-2 TRBV6-5 TGTGCCAGCAGTTACGCTTCGGGTAATGGCTACACCTTC CASSYASGNGYTF
TRBD2 - TRBJ2-5 TRBV15 TGTGCCACCAGCAGAGATCCCCCTAGCGGGAGAGAGACCCAGTACTTC CATSRDPPSGRETQYF
TRBD1 - TRBJ1-4 TRBV19 TGTGCCAGTAGTGCCGGGACAGGAAGAAATGAAAAACTGTTTTTT CASSAGTGRNEKLFF
TRBD1 - TRBJ2-2 TRBV5-1 TGCGCCAGCAGCATTCAAGGGACAGGGAACGGGGAGCTGTTTTTT CASSIQGTGNGELFF
TRBD1 - TRBJ1-1 TRBV28 TGTGCCAGCACTGCGGGACAGGCGAACACTGAAGCTTTCTTT CASTAGQANTEAFF
TRBD1 - TRBJ1-1 TRBV7-7 TGTGCTAGCAGCCCTCAGGGGGGAACTGAAGCTTTCTTT CASSPQGGTEAFF
TRBD2 once TRBJ2-1 TRBV9 TGTGCCAGCAGCCGGGGGGTCTACAATGAGCAGTTCTTC CASSRGVYNEQFF
TRBD2 - TRBJ2-3 TRBV11-2 TGTGCCAGCAGCTTAGCAAGCCTAGCGGGACCCACAGATACGCAGTATTTT CASSLASLAGPTDTQYF
- - TRBJ2-7 TRBV6-6 TGTGCCAGCAGTTACTTAGAGTACGAGCAGTACTTC CASSYLEYEQYF
- once TRBJ2-2 TRBV7-3 TGTGCCAGCAGCCTTCCCACCGGGGAGCTGTTTTTT CASSLPTGELFF
- - TRBJ1-4 TRBV28 TGTGCCAGCAGTTTATACCGGGACTCCAATGAAAAACTGTTTTTT CASSLYRDSNEKLFF
- - TRBJ1-5 TRBV15 TGTGCCACCAGCAGAGATTATCGGGGGGATGAGCAGCCCCAGCATTTT CATSRDYRGDEQPQHF
- - TRBJ1-3 TRBV28 TGTGCCAGCTATCCGGGGAATATTGGAAACACCATATATTTT CASYPGNIGNTIYF
- - TRBJ1-6 TRBV2 TGTGCCAGCAGTATATACAGGGAAAGTAATTCACCCCTCCACTTT CASSIYRESNSPLHF
TRBD1 - TRBJ1-4 TRBV29-1 TGCAGCGGACAGGGGGCGGATGAAAAACTGTTTTTT CSGQGADEKLFF
- few TRBJ2-7 TRBV27 TGTGCCAGCAGTTTTTGGCCGGCAGGGACCTACGAGCAGTACTTC CASSFWPAGTYEQYF
- - TRBJ2-7 TRBV18 TGTGCCAGCTCCGCGCATCCCTACGAGCAGTACTTC CASSAHPYEQYF
- - TRBJ2-3 TRBV7-3 TGTGCCAGCAGCTTAGCGGGGACAGATACGCGGTATTTT CASSLAGTDTRYF
- - TRBJ2-5 TRBV28 TGTGCCAGCAGTCGTCAAGAGACCCAGTACTTC CASSRQETQYF
TRBD1 - TRBJ2-1 TRBV2 TGTGCCAGCAGATCAACTGCCGGGACAGGTGACAATGAGCAGTTCTTC CASRSTAGTGDNEQFF
- - TRBJ2-1 TRBV27 TGTGCCACCAAGACGTTGGGGGCTTCATACAATGAGCAGTTCTTC CATKTLGASYNEQFF
- - TRBJ2-7 TRBV28 TGTGCCAGCAGTCCACCCCCCGGGTACGAGCAGTACTTC CASSPPPGYEQYF
TRBD1 few TRBJ1-2 TRBV5-6 TGTGCCAGCAGCCCGGGACAGAATAACTATGGCTACACCTTC CASSPGQNNYGYTF
- once TRBJ1-5 TRBV15 TGTGCCACCAGCAGAGTCGGAGGACAGCCCCAGCATTTT CATSRVGGQPQHF
- - TRBJ2-1 TRBV18 TGTGCCAGCTCACCACCTTTCGACAATGAGCAGTTCTTC CASSPPFDNEQFF
- few TRBJ1-5 TRBV2 TGTGCCAGCAGCGCTACGCAGGCTAATCAGCCCCAGCATTTT CASSATQANQPQHF
- - TRBJ2-1 TRBV10-3 TGTGCCATCAGTGAACTGTCCTCCTACAATGAGCAGTTCTTC CAISELSSYNEQFF
TRBD1 - TRBJ2-3 TRBV18 TGTGCCAGCTCGCAGGGACAGGGCCCCACAGATACGCAGTATTTT CASSQGQGPTDTQYF
- few TRBJ1-2 TRBV19 TGTGCCAGTTCAATGGCCCCTTCCTATGGCTACACCTTC CASSMAPSYGYTF
TRBD2 - TRBJ2-7 TRBV7-9 TGTGCCAGCAGCCGGGAGGGGCGCGCGCAGTACTTC CASSREGRAQYF
- - TRBJ1-3 TRBV4-1 TGCGCCAGCAGCCAAGAGAGGGCTGGAAACACCATATATTTT CASSQERAGNTIYF
TRBD1 - TRBJ2-7 TRBV5-5 TGTGCCAGCAGCTCCCGGACAGGGGTATACGAGCAGTACTTC CASSSRTGVYEQYF
TRBD1 - TRBJ2-7 TRBV28 TGTGCCAGCAGTTCGGGACAGCACTACGAGCAGTACTTC CASSSGQHYEQYF
TRBD1 - TRBJ2-3 TRBV18 TGTGCCAGCGCCGGGACAGCAAACACAGATACGCAGTATTTT CASAGTANTDTQYF
TRBD1 - TRBJ2-2 TRBV28 TGTGCCAGCAGTCCGCCGACAGGGGGATTAACCGGGGAGCTGTTTTTT CASSPPTGGLTGELFF
TRBD1 - TRBJ2-4 TRBV27 TGTGCCAGCAGTGACAGGGCGACCAAAAACATTCAGTACTTC CASSDRATKNIQYF
TRBD1 once TRBJ1-6 TRBV6-6 TGTGCCAGCAGCCAAACTTATGGGACAGTTAATTCACCCCTCCACTTT CASSQTYGTVNSPLHF
TRBD1 - TRBJ2-7 TRBV5-3 TGTGCCAGAAGCCGACAAAAGACAGGGGGATCCGACGAGCAGTACTTC CARSRQKTGGSDEQYF
- few TRBJ2-6 TRBV9 TGTGCCAGCAGCGTAATCGGCAGGGCCGGGGCCAACGTCCTGACTTTC CASSVIGRAGANVLTF
- - TRBJ2-7 TRBV28 TGTGCCAGGGCCCAAGCGTCCTACGAGCAGTACTTC CARAQASYEQYF
TRBD2 - TRBJ2-2 TRBV18 TGTGCCAGCTCCCGCGCAGCGGGGGGAAACACCGGGGAGCTGTTTTTT CASSRAAGGNTGELFF
- - TRBJ1-5 TRBV16 TGTGCCAGCAGTTACTATATGGGCAATCAGCCCCAGCATTTT CASSYYMGNQPQHF
TRBD1 - TRBJ2-1 TRBV27 TGTGCCAGCAGCCGGACAGGGCCCTCCTACAATGAGCAGTTCTTC CASSRTGPSYNEQFF
- - TRBJ1-5 TRBV19 TGTGCCAGTAGTAGGGGGGAGCAGCCCCAGCATTTT CASSRGEQPQHF
TRBD1 - TRBJ2-6 TRBV19 TGTGCCAGTAGGAAGGACAGGGGGCCTGGGGCCAACGTCCTGACTTTC CASRKDRGPGANVLTF
TRBD1 few TRBJ1-6 TRBV15 TGTGCCACCGGACACAGGGGGAGTAATTCACCCCTCCACTTT CATGHRGSNSPLHF